These 12 T cell receptor beta chains share one sample of origin, sequenced in a study of Tregs in tolerant kidney transplant recipients. TCRdb's table, derived via immunoSEQ multiplex PCR, lists solely in-frame clones and lacks some. The sample includes roughly 66,000 clones, 80% to 95% of them seen just once. The sequenced sample was CD8+ T cells from blood, obtained before the transplant. The receptors stem from a human donor who received a combined kidney and bone marrow transplant.

This chain links TRBV15 with TRBJ2-5; possible D gene TRBD1, 5 bases. The germline CDR1 and CDR2 sequences are LNHNV and YYDKDF (reference sequence). V was clipped by 3 bases and J by 3 bases, with 8 bases between them. CDR3 length equals 13 residues. The CDR3 nucleotides read TGTGCCACCAGCAGTGAAGGGGAAGAGACCCAGTACTTC. This sequence encodes CATSSEGEETQYF. Using reference TRBV15 and TRBJ2-5 for the parts outside the CDR3, the full variable domain is DAMVIQNPRYQVTQFGKPVTLSCSQTLNHNVMYWYQQKSSQAPKLLFHYYDKDFNNEADTPDNFQSRRPNTSFCFLDIRSPGLGDTAMYLCATSSEGEETQYFGPGTRLLVL.

This chain links TRBV19 with TRBJ1-2, with TRBD1 identical over 10 bases. Germline V lookup: CDR1 LNHDA, CDR2 SQIVND (reference sequence). J was trimmed by 4 bases and V by 5 bases; bases with no gene match: 10. This CDR3 region has 16 residues. The CDR3 here is CASSETGGGIGYGYTF. CDR3 coding DNA: TGTGCCAGTAGTGAGACAGGGGGCGGGATCGGCTATGGCTACACCTTC.

This chain uses TRBV9 with TRBJ2-2; D gene ambiguous. CDR1 is SGDLS, CDR2 YYNGEE, per germline. The CDR3 spans 12 residues. The V gene lost 0 bases and the J gene lost 6 bases, with 3 bases spanning the gap. The CDR3 nucleotides read TGTGCCAGCAGCGTAGCGGCCGGGGAGCTGTTTTTT. Protein: CASSVAAGELFF.

CDR3 nucleotides: TGTGCCAGCAGCCCGGGGACAGGGGACCATGGCTACACCTTC. Translated, it gives CASSPGTGDHGYTF. This chain uses TRBV7-3 with TRBJ1-2; 10 bases align to TRBD1. CDR3 length: 14 residues. Germline CDR1 SGHTA, CDR2 FQGTGA. The J segment lost 6 bases and the V segment lost 5 bases, leaving 6 bases of the junction unmatched.

The chain employs TRBV27 and TRBJ1-2; D is uncertain. Trimming shortened V by 5 bases and J by 4 bases, and 11 bases separated the two germline ends. CDR3 length: 13 amino acids. Germline V gene data show CDR1 as MNHEY and CDR2 as SMNVEV (reference sequence). The CDR3 region is CASSPRSLYGYTF. The CDR3 region has the DNA TGTGCCAGCAGTCCCAGATCCCTCTATGGCTACACCTTC.

In this sample, this clone turned up once. The chain combines TRBV25-1 with TRBJ1-1; D is unresolved. The CDR3 extends over 13 amino acids. Looked up from germline, CDR1 is MGHDK and CDR2 is SYGVNS. Trimming pared 4 bases from V and 8 bases from J, leaving 14 bases between. The CDR3 DNA reads as TGTGCCAGCAGTGTAGATGGCGGGAACGAAGCTTTCTTT. Translated, it gives CASSVDGGNEAFF.

The chain is built from TRBV5-4 and TRBJ1-1; TRBD1 agrees at 7 bases. Germline values: CDR1 SGHNT, CDR2 YYREEE (reference sequence). This CDR3 comprises 16 residues. V lost 4 bases, J lost 6 bases, and 15 bases stayed unmatched. CDR3 amino acids: CASSDPTGQANAEAFF. CDR3 bases: TGTGCCAGCAGCGATCCCACCGGACAGGCCAACGCTGAAGCTTTCTTT.

V gene TRBV7-9 combines with J gene TRBJ2-7, with D possibly TRBD2 on 5 matching bases. Germline-derived CDR1 and CDR2 are SEHNR and FQNEAQ (reference sequence). The CDR3 covers 15 residues. The ends were cut back, 6 bases at V and 0 bases at J, with 15 bases in the middle. DNA of the CDR3: TGTGCCAGCAGGGCCGGGAATCCCAGCTCCTACGAGCAGTACTTC. Protein: CASRAGNPSSYEQYF.

The chain recombines TRBV6-5 with TRBJ2-1; 13 nucleotides agree with TRBD2. This CDR3 is 16 amino acids long. Germline lookup yields CDR1 MNHEY and CDR2 SVGAGI. The ends lost 0 bases at V and 7 bases at J; junction bases unmatched: 3. In nucleotides, the CDR3 is TGTGCCAGCAGTTACTCCAGGGGACTAGCGGGAAATGAGCAGTTCTTC. As protein: CASSYSRGLAGNEQFF.

V and J are TRBV11-2 and TRBJ2-5; D is uncertain. The ends were cut back, 1 base at V and 2 bases at J, with 8 bases in the middle. The length of the CDR3 is 14 residues. The germline CDR1 and CDR2 sequences are SGHAT and FQNNGV. CDR3 coding DNA: TGTGCCAGCAGCTTAGGGGCCTCACAAGAGACCCAGTACTTC. Residues: CASSLGASQETQYF.

The CDR3 DNA follows: TGTGCCAGCAGGGCCGGGACATCAGATACGCAGTATTTT. Its protein product is CASRAGTSDTQYF. This chain connects TRBV7-9 to TRBJ2-3; D may be TRBD1 (6 bases). V dropped 6 bases and J dropped 4 bases, with 11 bases sitting between them. The germline gives CDR1 SEHNR, CDR2 FQNEAQ (reference sequence). There are 13 residues in the CDR3. Full variable domain (missing parts from reference TRBV7-9 and TRBJ2-3): DTGVSQNPRHKITKRGQNVTFRCDPISEHNRLYWYRQTLGQGPEFLTYFQNEAQLEKSRLLSDRFSAERPKGSFSTLEIQRTEQGDSAMYLCASRAGTSDTQYFGPGTRLTVL.

The gene calls are TRBV7-2 and TRBJ2-3; TRBD1 agrees at 10 bases. The V gene end was trimmed by 1 base and the J gene end by 3 bases; junction bases not matched to a gene: 10. This CDR3 spans 18 amino acids. Germline-derived CDR1 and CDR2 are SGHTA and FQGNSA. CDR3 in amino acids: CASSLGWPGQGLTDTQYF. CDR3 coding DNA: TGTGCCAGCAGCTTAGGTTGGCCGGGACAGGGGTTGACAGATACGCAGTATTTT.